These 6 T cell receptor beta chains came from one sample sequenced in a study of cytomegalovirus exposure and HLA in healthy donors. Profiling relied on immunoSEQ multiplex PCR, and the TCRdb table lists in-frame clones only, not all of them. The sample holds a few hundred thousand clones, approximately 80% seen once. Sequenced: PBMCs. Source of these receptors: a woman in her thirties in good health and CMV-seropositive.

The J gene is TRBJ2-3, the V gene TRBV30; 7 bases are shared with TRBD2. The germline V gene has CDR1 GTSNPN and CDR2 SVGIG (reference sequence). The CDR3 is 12 residues long. V lost 3 bases, J lost 6 bases, and 3 bases stayed unmatched. The CDR3 sequence: CAWRRELDTQYF. The CDR3 DNA is TGTGCCTGGAGGCGGGAGTTGGATACGCAGTATTTT.

This rearrangement joins TRBV5-1 to TRBJ2-7; D is perhaps TRBD1 (6 bases). The CDR3 loop spans 15 amino acids. The germline V gene has CDR1 SGHRS and CDR2 YFSETQ. Deletions cut 4 bases from V and 4 bases from J, with 18 bases between. The CDR3 sequence is CASSHSGQTPYEQYF. The CDR3 nucleotides read TGCGCCAGCAGCCACTCTGGACAGACACCTTACGAGCAGTACTTC.

The J gene is TRBJ2-2, the V gene TRBV5-1, with TRBD2 as a possible D gene (6 bases). The CDR3 totals 16 residues. Trimming pared 0 bases from V and 6 bases from J, leaving 15 bases between. The germline CDR1 and CDR2 sequences are SGHRS and YFSETQ. CDR3 bases: TGCGCCAGCAGCTTGGCCGGGGGTATGCATCCCGGGGAGCTGTTTTTT. Translating gives CASSLAGGMHPGELFF.

The chain joins TRBV7-8 to TRBJ2-3; D is possibly TRBD2 (5 bases). The CDR3 totals 15 residues. Deletions cut 5 bases from V and 0 bases from J, with 12 bases between. Germline loops: CDR1 SGHVS, CDR2 FQNEAQ. The CDR3 protein is CASSRSLGSTDTQYF. For the CDR3, the DNA is TGTGCCAGCAGCCGGTCACTAGGGAGCACAGATACGCAGTATTTT.

This chain links TRBV5-1 with TRBJ2-3; 7 nucleotides line up with TRBD2. V was clipped by 1 base and J by 1 base; unmatched bases: 6. Per the germline V gene, CDR1 is SGHRS and CDR2 is YFSETQ. The CDR3 sequence is 16 residues long. The CDR3 sequence: CASSLSSGYGTDTQYF. The CDR3 DNA is TGCGCCAGCAGCTTGAGTAGCGGGTACGGCACAGATACGCAGTATTTT.

This clone has more than one count but fewer than ten. The gene calls are TRBV29-1 and TRBJ1-2; a possible D gene is TRBD1 (5 bases). The germline CDR1 and CDR2 sequences are SQVTM and ANQGSEA. Deletions cut 0 bases from V and 8 bases from J, with 13 bases between. The CDR3 covers 13 residues. Here the CDR3 DNA reads TGCAGCGTTGAAGAAATGGGGCTGGACGGCTACACCTTC. This codes for CSVEEMGLDGYTF.